The source of this T cell receptor (beta chain) is a study of cytomegalovirus exposure and HLA in healthy donors. Germline CDR1 SGHDT, CDR2 YYEEEE. The V end lost 0 bases, the J end lost 6 bases, and 13 bases lay between the germline ends. This CDR3 has 14 residues. 60 Vbeta and 13 Jbeta primers were used in PCR. The method was immunoSEQ multiplex PCR; TCRdb's version includes in-frame clones alone and lacks a portion of them. This sample has tens of thousands of clones, with 72% found just once. Sequenced material: PBMCs. The J gene is TRBJ2-7, the V gene TRBV5-6; D gene unclear. The source is a man in his thirties or forties in good health and CMV-seronegative. The CDR3 sequence: CASSLGSSLSEQYF. CDR3 in DNA: TGTGCCAGCAGCTTGGGGTCAAGTCTAAGCGAGCAGTACTTC.